Here is one TCR beta chain with its context. Its antigen is unidentified. The data stem from a study of T cell responses to AZD1222 COVID-19 vaccine. The overall study: Recipients boosted at about 4 weeks or about 12 weeks are pooled.

The data were produced by immunoSEQ multiplex PCR, yet TCRdb's version contains in-frame clones alone and is incomplete. Of more than 70,000 clones detected, over 85% appear once; the ten largest clones hold 4.2%. This CDR3 is built from 16 residues. CDR1 MNHEY and CDR2 SVGAGI come from the germline V gene. J lost 3 bases, V lost 4 bases, and 8 bases had no gene match. General observations from the study: Possibly, clonal diversity was underestimated; donors were largely white British and included more females. Close to half of all spike-specific TCRs reportedly target regions of the variants that are unmutated. Spike-wide vaccine-associated CD4 TCRs dominated at 160-218 and 743-854.

The sequencing here drew on peripheral blood, taken on day 0 of AZD1222 vaccination. The receptor comes from an adult in good health. The rearrangement joins TRBV6-5 to TRBJ2-5, with TRBD1 identical over 10 bases. CDR3 sequence reads: CASSFPRQGAEETQYF. The CDR3 DNA sequence: TGTGCCAGCAGTTTCCCCCGACAGGGGGCCGAAGAGACCCAGTACTTC.